This T cell receptor (beta chain) appears in the sequencing data of a study of shared clonotypes between healthy human individuals. Study-wide results and limits: Sorted-subset sequencing was shown by rarefaction to be incomplete despite large depth. Blood was the only sampled material, and tissue repertoires likely differ. There were few donors, and this limited the genetic and exposure-history diversity represented.

Generated by immunoSEQ multiplex PCR, the TCRdb table keeps only in-frame clones and is missing some. The sample records around 940,000 clones, 76% being singletons. The CDR3 has 14 residues. The ends were cut back, 5 bases at V and 0 bases at J, with 10 bases in the middle. Germline V gene data show CDR1 as LNHDA and CDR2 as SQIVND (reference sequence). Note on this clone: Antigen: not known.

This receptor was identified in a man aged 18 to 30 in good health. The chain employs TRBV19 and TRBJ1-1; no firm D call. Sequencing used memory CD4+ T cells sorted from blood. Subset given: CD45RA-negative fraction. CDR3 bases: TGTGCCAGTAGTGTCCAGACAATGAACACTGAAGCTTTCTTT. It codes for CASSVQTMNTEAFF.